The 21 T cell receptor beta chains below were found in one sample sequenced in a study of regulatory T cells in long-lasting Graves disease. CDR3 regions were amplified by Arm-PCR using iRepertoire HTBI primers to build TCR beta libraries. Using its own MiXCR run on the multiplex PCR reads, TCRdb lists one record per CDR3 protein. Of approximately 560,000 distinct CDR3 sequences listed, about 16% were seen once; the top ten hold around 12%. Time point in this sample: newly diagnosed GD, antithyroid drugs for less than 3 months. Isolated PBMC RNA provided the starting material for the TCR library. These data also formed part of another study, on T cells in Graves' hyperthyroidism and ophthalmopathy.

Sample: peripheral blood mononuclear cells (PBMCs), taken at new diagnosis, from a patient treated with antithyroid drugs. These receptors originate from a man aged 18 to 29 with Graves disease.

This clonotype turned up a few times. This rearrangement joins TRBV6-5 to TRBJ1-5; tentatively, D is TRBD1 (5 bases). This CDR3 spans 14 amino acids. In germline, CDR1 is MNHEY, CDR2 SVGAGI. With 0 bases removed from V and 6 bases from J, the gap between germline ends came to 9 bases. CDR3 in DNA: TGTGCCAGCAGTTACTCGCAGGGAGGTCAGCCCCAGCATTTT. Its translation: CASSYSQGGQPQHF.

CDR3: CASSPSGNFYEQYF. In DNA, the CDR3 is TGTGCCAGCAGCCCAAGCGGGAACTTCTACGAGCAGTACTTC. The rearrangement links TRBV28 to TRBJ2-7; 7 positions agree with TRBD2. The germline CDR1 and CDR2 sequences are MDHEN and SYDVKM. CDR3 length: 14 amino acids. The junction had 8 bases not matched to a gene; V was cut back by 6 bases and J by 3 bases.

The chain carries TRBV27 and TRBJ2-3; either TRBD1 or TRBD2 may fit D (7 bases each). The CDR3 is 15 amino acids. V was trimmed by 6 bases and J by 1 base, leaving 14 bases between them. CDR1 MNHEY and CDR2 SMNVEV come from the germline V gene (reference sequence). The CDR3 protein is CASSSGGGRTDTQYF. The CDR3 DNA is TGTGCCAGCAGCTCAGGGGGGGGGCGCACAGATACGCAGTATTTT.

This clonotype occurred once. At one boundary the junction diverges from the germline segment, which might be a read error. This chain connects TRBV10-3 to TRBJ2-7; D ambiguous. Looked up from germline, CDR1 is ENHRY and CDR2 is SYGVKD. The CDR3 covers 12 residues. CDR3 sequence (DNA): TGTGCCATCAGTGGACCTTCCTACGAGCAGTGCTTC. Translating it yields CAISGPSYEQCF.

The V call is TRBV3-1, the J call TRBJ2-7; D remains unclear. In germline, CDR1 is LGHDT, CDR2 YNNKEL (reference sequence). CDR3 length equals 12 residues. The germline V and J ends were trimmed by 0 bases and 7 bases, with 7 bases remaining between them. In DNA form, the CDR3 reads TGTGCCAGCAGCCAAGAAGAAGGTGAGCAGTACTTC. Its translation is CASSQEEGEQYF.

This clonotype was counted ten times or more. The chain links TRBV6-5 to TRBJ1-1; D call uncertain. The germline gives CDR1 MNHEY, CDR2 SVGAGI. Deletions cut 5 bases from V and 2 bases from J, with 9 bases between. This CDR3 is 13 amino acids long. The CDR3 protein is CASSNFGNTEAFF. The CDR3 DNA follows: TGTGCCAGCAGTAACTTTGGCAACACTGAAGCTTTCTTT.

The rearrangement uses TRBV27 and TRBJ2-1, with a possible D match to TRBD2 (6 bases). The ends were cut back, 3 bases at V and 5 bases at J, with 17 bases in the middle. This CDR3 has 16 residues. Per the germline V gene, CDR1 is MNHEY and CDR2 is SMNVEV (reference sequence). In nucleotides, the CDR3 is TGTGCCAGCAGTTTCAACGTGAGGCCGGGGGACAATGAGCAGTTCTTC. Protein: CASSFNVRPGDNEQFF.

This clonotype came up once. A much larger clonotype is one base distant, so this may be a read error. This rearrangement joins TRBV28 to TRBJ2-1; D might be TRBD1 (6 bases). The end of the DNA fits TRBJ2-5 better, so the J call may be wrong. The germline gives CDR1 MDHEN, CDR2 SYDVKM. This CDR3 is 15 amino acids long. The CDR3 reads CASSAQQGWAKTQYF. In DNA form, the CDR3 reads TGTGCCAGCAGTGCCCAACAGGGCTGGGCAAAGACCCAGTACTTC.

The CDR3 spells CASSQLKRGTEQETQYF. DNA of the CDR3: TGTGCCAGCAGCCAGTTAAAACGGGGGACAGAACAAGAGACCCAGTACTTC. The rearrangement joins TRBV7-9 to TRBJ2-5; D is perhaps TRBD1 (7 bases). Trimming took 5 bases from V and 2 from J, leaving 21 bases between them. Germline lookup yields CDR1 SEHNR and CDR2 FQNEAQ (reference sequence). The CDR3 is made up of 17 amino acids.

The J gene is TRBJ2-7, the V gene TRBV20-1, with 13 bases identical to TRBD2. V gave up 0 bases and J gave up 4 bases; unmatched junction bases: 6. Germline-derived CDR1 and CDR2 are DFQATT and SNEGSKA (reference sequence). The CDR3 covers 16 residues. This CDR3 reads CSARDIGLAGAYEQYF. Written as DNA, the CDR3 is TGCAGTGCTAGAGACATAGGACTAGCGGGGGCATACGAGCAGTACTTC.

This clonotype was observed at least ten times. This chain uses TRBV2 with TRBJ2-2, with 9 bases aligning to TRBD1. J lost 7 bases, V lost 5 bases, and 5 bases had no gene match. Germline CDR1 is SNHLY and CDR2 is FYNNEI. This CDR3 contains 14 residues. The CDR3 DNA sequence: TGTGCCAGCAGTCGCGGGACAGGGATCGGGGAGCTGTTTTTT. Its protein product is CASSRGTGIGELFF.

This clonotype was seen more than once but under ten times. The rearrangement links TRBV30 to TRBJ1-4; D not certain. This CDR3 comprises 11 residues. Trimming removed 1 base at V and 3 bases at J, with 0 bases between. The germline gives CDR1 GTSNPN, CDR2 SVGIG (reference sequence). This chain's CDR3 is CAWSANEKLFF. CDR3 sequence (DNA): TGTGCCTGGAGTGCTAATGAAAAACTGTTTTTT.

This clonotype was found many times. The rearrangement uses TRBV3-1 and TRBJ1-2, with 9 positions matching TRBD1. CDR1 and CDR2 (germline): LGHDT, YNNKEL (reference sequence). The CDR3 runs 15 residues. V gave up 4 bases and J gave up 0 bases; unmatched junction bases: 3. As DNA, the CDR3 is TGTGCCAGCAGCCCGACAGGGGGGTCTAACTATGGCTACACCTTC. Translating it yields CASSPTGGSNYGYTF.

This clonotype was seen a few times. CDR3 sequence (DNA): TGTGCCAGCCTTAAACTTCGGGACAGGGGAGCGGGCGGGGCCAACGTCCTGACTTTC. Its protein product is CASLKLRDRGAGGANVLTF. V and J are TRBV12-3 or TRBV12-4 and TRBJ2-6; 10 nucleotides agree with TRBD1. V shed 8 bases and J 4 bases; nucleotides not matched to a gene: 17. This CDR3 has 19 amino acids.

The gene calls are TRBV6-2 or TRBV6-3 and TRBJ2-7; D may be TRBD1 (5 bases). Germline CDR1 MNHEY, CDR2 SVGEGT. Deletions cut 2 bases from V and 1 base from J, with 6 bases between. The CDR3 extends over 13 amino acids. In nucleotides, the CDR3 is TGTGCCAGCAGTTACCAGGGATCCTACGAGCAGTACTTC. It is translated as CASSYQGSYEQYF.

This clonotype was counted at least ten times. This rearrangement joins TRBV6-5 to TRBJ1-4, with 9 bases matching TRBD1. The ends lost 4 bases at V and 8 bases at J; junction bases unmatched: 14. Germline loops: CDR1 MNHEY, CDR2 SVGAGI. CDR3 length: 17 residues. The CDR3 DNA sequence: TGTGCCAGCAGTTCTCCACGGACAGGGGTCCGCAAAGAAAAACTGTTTTTT. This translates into CASSSPRTGVRKEKLFF.

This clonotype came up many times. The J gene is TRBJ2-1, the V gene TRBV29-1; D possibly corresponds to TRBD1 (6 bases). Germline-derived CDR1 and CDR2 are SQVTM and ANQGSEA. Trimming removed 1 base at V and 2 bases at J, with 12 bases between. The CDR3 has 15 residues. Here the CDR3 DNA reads TGCAGCGTTGAAGGGTACAGGGAGACCTACAATGAGCAGTTCTTC. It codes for CSVEGYRETYNEQFF.

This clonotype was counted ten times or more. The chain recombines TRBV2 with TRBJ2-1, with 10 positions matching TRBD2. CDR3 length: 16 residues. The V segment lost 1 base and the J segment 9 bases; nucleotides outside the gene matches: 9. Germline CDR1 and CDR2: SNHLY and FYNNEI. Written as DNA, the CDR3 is TGTGCCAGCAGTGAAGGTTGGCTAGCGGGAGCGATTGAGCAGTTCTTC. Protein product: CASSEGWLAGAIEQFF.

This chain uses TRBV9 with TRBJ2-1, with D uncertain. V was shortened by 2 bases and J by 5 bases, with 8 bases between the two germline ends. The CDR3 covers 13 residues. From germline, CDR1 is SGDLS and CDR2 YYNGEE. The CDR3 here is CASSVTHNNEQFF. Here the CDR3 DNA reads TGTGCCAGCAGCGTCACCCACAACAATGAGCAGTTCTTC.

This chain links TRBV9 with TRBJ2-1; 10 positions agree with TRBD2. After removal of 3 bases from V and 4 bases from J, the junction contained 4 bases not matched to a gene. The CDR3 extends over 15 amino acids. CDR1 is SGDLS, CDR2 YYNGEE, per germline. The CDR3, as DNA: TGTGCCAGCAGCGAGAGCGGGAGGGCGTACAATGAGCAGTTCTTC. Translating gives CASSESGRAYNEQFF.

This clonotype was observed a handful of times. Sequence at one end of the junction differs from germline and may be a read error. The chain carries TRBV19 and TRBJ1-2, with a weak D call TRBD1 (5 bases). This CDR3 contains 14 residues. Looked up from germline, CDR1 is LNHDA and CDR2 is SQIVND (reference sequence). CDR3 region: CAGSLGGANYGYTF. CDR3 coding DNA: TGTGCCGGTAGTCTGGGGGGAGCTAACTATGGCTACACCTTC.